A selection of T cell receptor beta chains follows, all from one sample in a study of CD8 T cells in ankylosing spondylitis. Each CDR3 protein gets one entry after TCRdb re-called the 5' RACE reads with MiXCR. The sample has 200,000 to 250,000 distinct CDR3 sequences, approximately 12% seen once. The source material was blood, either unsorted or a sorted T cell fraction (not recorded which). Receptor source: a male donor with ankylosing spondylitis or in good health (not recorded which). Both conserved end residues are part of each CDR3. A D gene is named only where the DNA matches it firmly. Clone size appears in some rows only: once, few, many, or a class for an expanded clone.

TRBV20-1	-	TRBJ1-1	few	CSARLARSFEAFF	TGCAGTGCTAGATTGGCCAGGAGCTTTGAAGCTTTCTTT
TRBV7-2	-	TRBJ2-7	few	CASSLAGAFSYEQYF	TGTGCCAGCAGCTTAGCGGGGGCGTTCTCCTACGAGCAGTACTTC
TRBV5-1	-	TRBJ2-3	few	CASSLAGRGSTDTQYF	TGCGCCAGCAGCTTGGCGGGCAGGGGAAGCACAGATACGCAGTATTTT
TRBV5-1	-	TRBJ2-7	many	CASSLFGGSEQYF	TGCGCCAGCAGCTTGTTTGGAGGATCCGAGCAGTACTTC
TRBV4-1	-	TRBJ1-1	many	CATNVGGNTEAFF	TGCGCCACCAATGTAGGGGGAAACACTGAAGCTTTCTTT
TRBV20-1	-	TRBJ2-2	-	CSARDVPTGELFF	TGCAGTGCTAGAGATGTCCCCACCGGGGAGCTGTTTTTT
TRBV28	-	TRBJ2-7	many	CATWDNSYEQYF	TGTGCCACCTGGGACAACTCCTACGAGCAGTACTTC
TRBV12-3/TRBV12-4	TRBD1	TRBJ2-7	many	CASSSRDSAYEQYF	TGTGCCAGCAGTAGTCGGGACAGCGCCTACGAGCAGTACTTC
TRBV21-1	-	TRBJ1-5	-	CAIGTDSYSNQPQHF	TGTGCCATCGGGACAGACTCCTATAGCAATCAGCCCCAGCATTTT
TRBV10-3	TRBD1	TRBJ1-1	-	CAINNPGQGNTEAFF	TGTGCCATCAATAACCCGGGACAGGGGAACACTGAAGCTTTCTTT
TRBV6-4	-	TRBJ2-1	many	CASSDSGTAGEQFF	TGTGCCAGCAGTGACTCGGGGACGGCCGGTGAGCAGTTCTTC
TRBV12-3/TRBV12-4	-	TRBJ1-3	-	CASSFWLNTIYF	TGTGCCAGCAGTTTCTGGCTAAACACCATATATTTT
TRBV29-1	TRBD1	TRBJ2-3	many	CSVARTGRTDTQYF	TGCAGCGTTGCGAGGACAGGGAGGACAGATACGCAGTATTTT
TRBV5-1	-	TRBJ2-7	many	CASSLALADEQYF	TGCGCCAGCAGCTTGGCCCTAGCTGACGAGCAGTACTTC
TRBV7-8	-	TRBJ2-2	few	CASSHPTGELFF	TGTGCCAGCAGCCATCCGACCGGGGAGCTGTTTTTT
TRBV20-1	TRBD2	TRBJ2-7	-	CSASGTSGAYEQYF	TGCAGTGCTAGCGGGACTAGCGGTGCCTACGAGCAGTACTTC